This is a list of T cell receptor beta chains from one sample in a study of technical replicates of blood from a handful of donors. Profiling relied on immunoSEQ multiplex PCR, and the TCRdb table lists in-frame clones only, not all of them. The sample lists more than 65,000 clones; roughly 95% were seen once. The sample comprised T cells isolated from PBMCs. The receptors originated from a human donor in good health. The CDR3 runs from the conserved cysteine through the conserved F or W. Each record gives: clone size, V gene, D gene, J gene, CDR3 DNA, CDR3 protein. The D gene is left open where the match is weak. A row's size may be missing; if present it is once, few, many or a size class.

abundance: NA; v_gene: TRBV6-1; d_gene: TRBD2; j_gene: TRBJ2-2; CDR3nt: TGTGCCAGCAGTGTACTAGCGGGGACACAGAACACCGGGGAGCTGTTTTTT; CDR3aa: CASSVLAGTQNTGELFF
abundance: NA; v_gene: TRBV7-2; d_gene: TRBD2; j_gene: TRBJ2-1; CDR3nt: TGTGCCAGCAGCTTTTCCGACACGGGGGGTGAGCAGTTCTTC; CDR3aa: CASSFSDTGGEQFF
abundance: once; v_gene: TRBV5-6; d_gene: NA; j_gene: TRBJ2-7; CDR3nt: TGTGCCAGCAGCTTAGGGACAAACTCCTACGAGCAGTACTTC; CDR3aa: CASSLGTNSYEQYF
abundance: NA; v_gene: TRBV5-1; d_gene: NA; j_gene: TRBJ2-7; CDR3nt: TGCGCCAGCAAAGGGGACACCTACGAGCAGTACTTC; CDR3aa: CASKGDTYEQYF
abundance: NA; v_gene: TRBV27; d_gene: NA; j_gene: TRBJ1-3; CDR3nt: TGTGCCAGCAGTTTATCCCAACCAGGGAATGGAAACACCATATATTTT; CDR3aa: CASSLSQPGNGNTIYF
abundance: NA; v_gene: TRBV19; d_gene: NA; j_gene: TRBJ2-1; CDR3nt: TGTGCCAGTAGTATCCCCACCGGGGTAGGCATAGTCAATGAGCAGTTCTTC; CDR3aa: CASSIPTGVGIVNEQFF
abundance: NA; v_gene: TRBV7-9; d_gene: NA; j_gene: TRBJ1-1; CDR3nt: TGTGCCAGCAGCACCCTCCCCCCGGGACTAGAAGCTTTCTTT; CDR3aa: CASSTLPPGLEAFF
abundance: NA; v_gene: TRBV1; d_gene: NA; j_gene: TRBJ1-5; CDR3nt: TGCACCAGCAGCCAAAATCTACGGTCCCAGCCCCAGCATTTT; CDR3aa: CTSSQNLRSQPQHF
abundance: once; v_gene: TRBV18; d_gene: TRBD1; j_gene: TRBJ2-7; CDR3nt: TGTGCCAGCTCCCCGACGGGACAGAACTACGAGCAGTACTTC; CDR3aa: CASSPTGQNYEQYF
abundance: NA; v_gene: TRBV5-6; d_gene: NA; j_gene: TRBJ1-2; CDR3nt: TGTGCCAGCAGCGAGACTTTAGACCGAGGCTACACCTTC; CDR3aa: CASSETLDRGYTF
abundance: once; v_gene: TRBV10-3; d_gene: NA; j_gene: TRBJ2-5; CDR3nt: TGTGCCATCAGTGAGGCTAGAGGAGAGACCCAGTACTTC; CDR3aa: CAISEARGETQYF
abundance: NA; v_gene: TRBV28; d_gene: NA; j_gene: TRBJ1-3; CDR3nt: TGTGCCAGCAGGGACCGGAGGGTCATATATTTT; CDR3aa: CASRDRRVIYF
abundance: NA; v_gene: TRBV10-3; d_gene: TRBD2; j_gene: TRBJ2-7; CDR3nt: TGTGCCATCAGTGGATTAGCGGGAGTGTCCTACGAGCAGTACTTC; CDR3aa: CAISGLAGVSYEQYF
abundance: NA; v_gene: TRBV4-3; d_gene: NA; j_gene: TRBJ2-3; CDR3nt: TGCGCCAGCAGCCAAGATATCGCAGAAACAGATACGCAGTATTTT; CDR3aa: CASSQDIAETDTQYF
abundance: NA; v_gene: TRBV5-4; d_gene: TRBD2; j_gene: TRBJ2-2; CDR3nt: TGTGCCAGCAGCTTGGGACTAGCGGGACCCGGGGAGCTGTTTTTT; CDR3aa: CASSLGLAGPGELFF
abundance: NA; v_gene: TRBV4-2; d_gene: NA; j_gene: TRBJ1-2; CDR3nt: TGTGCCAGCAGCCAAGGTGACAGGCCTACCTTC; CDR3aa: CASSQGDRPTF
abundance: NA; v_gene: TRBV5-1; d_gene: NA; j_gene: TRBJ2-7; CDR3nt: TGCGCCAGCAGCTTAATCACAGGGCTAACCTACGAGCAGTACTTC; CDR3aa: CASSLITGLTYEQYF
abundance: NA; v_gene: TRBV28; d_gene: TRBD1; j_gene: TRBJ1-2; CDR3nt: TGTGCCAGCGGGGACAGTCCCACCTATGGCTACACCTTC; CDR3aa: CASGDSPTYGYTF
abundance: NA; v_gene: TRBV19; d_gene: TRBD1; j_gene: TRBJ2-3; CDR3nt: TGTGCCAGTGGTGTCGGGACAGGGGGTCTAGATACGCAGTATTTT; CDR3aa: CASGVGTGGLDTQYF
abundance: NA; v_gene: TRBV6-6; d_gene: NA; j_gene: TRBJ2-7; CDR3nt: TGTGCCAGCAGTTACGGAACAGGCTACGAGCAGTACTTC; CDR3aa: CASSYGTGYEQYF
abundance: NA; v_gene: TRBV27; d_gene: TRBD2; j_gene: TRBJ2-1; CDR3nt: TGTGCCAGCAGCCGCTTTGGAGTAGCGGGAGACAATGAGCAGTTCTTC; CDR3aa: CASSRFGVAGDNEQFF